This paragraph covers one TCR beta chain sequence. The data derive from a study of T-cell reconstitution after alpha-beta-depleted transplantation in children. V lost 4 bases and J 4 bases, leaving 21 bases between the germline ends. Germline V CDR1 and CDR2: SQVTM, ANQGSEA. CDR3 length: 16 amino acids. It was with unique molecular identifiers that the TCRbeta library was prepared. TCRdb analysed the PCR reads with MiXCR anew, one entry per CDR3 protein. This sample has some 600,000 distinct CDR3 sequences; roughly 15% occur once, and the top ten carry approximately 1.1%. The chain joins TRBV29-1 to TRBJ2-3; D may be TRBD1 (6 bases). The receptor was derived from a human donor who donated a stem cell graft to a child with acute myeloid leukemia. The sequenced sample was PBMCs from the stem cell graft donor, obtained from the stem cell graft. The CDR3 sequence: CSVVRQDGVNPDTQYF. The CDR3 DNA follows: TGCAGCGTTGTGAGACAGGACGGGGTCAACCCAGATACGCAGTATTTT.